This TCR beta chain was documented in a study of T cell repertoires in cytomegalovirus infection. This CDR3 is 13 amino acids long. V was shortened by 0 bases and J by 10 bases, with 12 bases between the two germline ends. Germline assignment: CDR1 PRHDT and CDR2 FYEKMQ (reference sequence). TCRdb redid the calling of the reads with MiXCR, one entry per CDR3 protein. The repertoire holds about 830,000 distinct CDR3 sequences, with approximately 30% as singletons. On this clonotype itself: Its antigen remains unidentified.

The rearrangement joins TRBV13 to TRBJ1-2; D is uncertain. The source was cultured CD8+ T cells from PBMCs, collected from culture after CMV antigen stimulation. The clonotype was recovered from a human donor in good health (CMV status not recorded). Some clones in this sample may be carry-over from other donors' samples. CDR3 protein: CASSLGRRADYTF. The CDR3 DNA is TGTGCCAGCAGCTTAGGAAGGCGGGCGGACTACACCTTC. Complete variable domain (other parts from reference TRBV13 and TRBJ1-2): AAGVIQSPRHLIKEKRETATLKCYPIPRHDTVYWYQQGPGQDPQFLISFYEKMQSDKGSIPDRFSAQQFSDYHSELNMSSLELGDSALYFCASSLGRRADYTFGSGTRLTVV.